This TCR beta chain was found in a study of blood T cells in healthy people across ages. General study findings and limits: Observed TCR beta diversity per million T cells went down as age went up. This fall followed a roughly linear course with age.

In the case of this clonotype: The antigen remains undetermined.

This CDR3 has 15 residues. Trimming took 8 bases from V and 5 from J, leaving 21 bases between them. Germline CDR1 reads SNHLY; CDR2 reads FYNNEI. Combining a sample-barcoded 5' primer with a J-beta primer mix, a second PCR ran for roughly 7 to 12 cycles. TCRdb passed the 5' RACE reads through MiXCR, listing each CDR3 protein once. The sample lists about 760,000 distinct CDR3 sequences; more than 50% were seen once. The sample taken for sequencing was blood. V usage is TRBV2 and J usage is TRBJ2-5, with a tentative D call TRBD1 (6 bases). This TCR was recovered from a man in his forties or fifties in good health. CDR3 residues: CASFQGQYRWETQYF. CDR3 nucleotides: TGTGCCAGCTTTCAAGGACAGTATCGGTGGGAGACCCAGTACTTC.